Following are 7 T cell receptor beta chains from one sample sequenced in a study of cytomegalovirus exposure and HLA in healthy donors. This PCR relied on a set of 60 Vbeta primers and 13 Jbeta primers. Some clones are missing from TCRdb's copy, which holds only in-frame ones; the method was immunoSEQ multiplex PCR. This table holds around 210,000 clones, about 85% found once. Sequenced material: PBMCs. The receptors originated from a girl aged 2-10 years in good health and CMV-seronegative.

This chain links TRBV4-1 with TRBJ2-7, with D possibly matching TRBD2 (6 bases). From germline, CDR1 is MGHRA and CDR2 YSYEKL. V shed 5 bases and J shed 3 bases, with 14 bases lying between them. The CDR3 sequence is 14 residues long. CDR3 sequence reads: CASSVGSRNYEQYF. CDR3 DNA sequence: TGCGCCAGCAGCGTCGGGAGTCGGAACTACGAGCAGTACTTC.

This chain uses TRBV18 with TRBJ1-1; possible D gene TRBD1, 6 bases. Germline V lookup: CDR1 KGHSH, CDR2 LQKENI. This CDR3 has 14 residues. The ends were cut back, 3 bases at V and 1 base at J, with 9 bases in the middle. The CDR3 sequence is CASSPGTQNTEAFF. In nucleotides, the CDR3 is TGTGCCAGCTCACCCGGGACACAGAACACTGAAGCTTTCTTT.

This chain joins TRBV19 and TRBJ2-5; 14 bases fit TRBD2. J gave up 6 bases and V 4 bases, and 7 bases lay outside the gene matches. The CDR3 is made up of 16 amino acids. Germline-derived CDR1 and CDR2 are LNHDA and SQIVND (reference sequence). The CDR3, as DNA: TGTGCCAGTAGTACCGGACTAGCGGGGGGCATGAAGACCCAGTACTTC. It codes for CASSTGLAGGMKTQYF.

The chain is built from TRBV28 and TRBJ1-2; no reliable D call. The V end lost 8 bases, the J end lost 7 bases, and 17 bases lay between the germline ends. This CDR3 spans 13 amino acids. Germline CDR1 reads MDHEN; CDR2 reads SYDVKM. The CDR3 nucleotides are TGTGCCAGCTCCATCTTACTCCCAGGTGGCTACACCTTC. It encodes CASSILLPGGYTF.

This clone was observed a handful of times. The rearrangement joins TRBV2 to TRBJ2-1; 8 positions match TRBD1. Trimming cost V 4 bases and J 12 bases; bases outside gene matches: 14. CDR3 length: 15 residues. Looked up from germline, CDR1 is SNHLY and CDR2 is FYNNEI. CDR3 loop: CASSANRGTPQGQFF. DNA for the CDR3: TGTGCCAGCAGTGCTAACAGGGGGACTCCTCAGGGGCAGTTCTTC.

The chain employs TRBV19 and TRBJ1-5, with D possibly matching TRBD1 (5 bases). Looked up from germline, CDR1 is LNHDA and CDR2 is SQIVND (reference sequence). The CDR3 contains 12 residues. V was pared by 7 bases and J by 5 bases, with 9 bases between. The CDR3 region has the DNA TGTGCCAGTAATCGGGGGGATCAGCCCCAGCATTTT. This codes for CASNRGDQPQHF.

This chain joins TRBV7-8 and TRBJ2-3; D is uncertain. In germline, CDR1 is SGHVS, CDR2 FQNEAQ. The CDR3 has 12 amino acids. The germline V and J ends were trimmed by 1 base and 4 bases, with 3 bases remaining between them. This CDR3 reads CASSLGADTQYF. DNA for the CDR3: TGTGCCAGCAGCTTAGGAGCAGATACGCAGTATTTT.